This T cell receptor (beta chain) was recovered during a study of T cells in Graves' hyperthyroidism and ophthalmopathy (dated by TCRdb to between 2018 and 2021). At the level of the whole study: Peripheral blood samples were taken at the time of initial diagnosis, prior to any treatment. In more than five Graves' hyperthyroidism patients, the study also compared T-cell repertoires from thyroid tissue with T-cell repertoires from blood. After blood sampling, hyperthyroidism patients were treated with methimazole at a starting dose of 30 mg daily, and ophthalmopathy patients were treated with high-dose intravenous methylprednisolone. Prospective prediction of ophthalmopathy was tested in an independent validation cohort consisting of 18 to 20 hyperthyroidism patients and 17 patients who later progressed to ophthalmopathy. To identify distinguishing TCR V-J signatures, a discovery cohort of some 100 patients was used, comprising some 45 with Graves' ophthalmopathy and around 57 with stable Graves' hyperthyroidism. TCR Vbeta CDR3 sequencing of roughly 140 peripheral blood samples (over 40 ophthalmopathy, about 80 hyperthyroidism and approximately 17 progressor patients) is reported in the paper. The 100 discovery patients were randomly divided into training and test sets at a 7:3 ratio. General findings and caveats noted by the study authors: Most expanded thyroid clonotypes (frequency above 0.001) were also detected in blood, suggesting blood repertoires may reflect thyroid immune responses. In validation, progression to ophthalmopathy was predicted by the model with 70.59% sensitivity and around 76% specificity, a median of approximately 6.5 months before onset. Sample size was not statistically predetermined, and blinding of investigators to group allocation was not performed. In cross-validation, a model built on a 13 V-J signature told ophthalmopathy apart from stable hyperthyroidism with 85% to 90% sensitivity and around 84% specificity, and in testing the same model reached 80%/75%.

This clonotype came up a few times. There is no known antigen for this receptor. No base qualities exist here, and no much larger clone lies one base off it. The TCR beta CDR3 regions were amplified from RNA transcripts. A first-round RT-PCR of the TCR CDR3 used the HTBI primer set with the Qiagen OneStep RT-PCR kit. The libraries were constructed in a second round of multiplex PCR and then size-selected and purified. The libraries were sequenced on an Illumina HiSeq2000 using paired-end 100 bp reads. The study's own analysis went as follows. SOAPnuke was used to process the raw data, removing reads that contained adapters or uncalled bases, had a mean Phred below 15, or lacked an exact match to the constant primer or identifier. COPE v1.2.5 was used to merge high-quality paired reads, and clonotypes were defined as unique nucleotide sequences. Clonotypes were aligned to IMGT TRBV, TRBD and TRBJ reference segments using MiTCR v1.1. Analysis was restricted to V-J combinations with a frequency above 0.0001, which covered 98% to 99.2% of repertoires. The TCS score was defined as F50 (clonal expansion) divided by E x V (chaos), with BLOSUM62-based TCRdist calculated between CDR3 peptides within each V-J. Welch's t-statistics and random forest reduced roughly 540 V-J features to roughly 13, which were used in a naive Bayes classifier (R e1071). TCRdb itself trimmed the public reads at Q25 with fastp, ran MiXCR and retained productive beta chains. Here each entry gathers all rows of one CDR3 protein and keeps the most common genes and DNA. The authors' filters were not applied to this entry. In all, the sample holds around 600,000 distinct CDR3 sequences, and more than 15% of those were seen once. Under 3.5% of the sample rests with the top ten.

Deletion took 3 bases off V and 1 base off J, with a span of 16 bases between the germline ends. Taken from cysteine to phenylalanine, the CDR3 has 16 residues. The entry retains the CDR3 DNA only, 48 bases that are in frame from base 1. CDR1 SGHRS and CDR2 YFSETQ are derived from the germline V gene. Ophthalmopathy patients had moderately to severely active disease, with a Clinical Activity Score of 3 or more, a NOSPECS grade of 4 or more, and a disease duration of less than 3 months. Any patient with an uncontrolled infection, another autoimmune disease, pregnancy or lactation was excluded. Diagnoses were based on clinical symptoms, serum thyroxine and TRAb, thyroid ultrasound and orbital computed tomography. PBMCs were isolated from about 9 ml of fresh peripheral blood by Ficoll-Paque density gradient centrifugation. Trizol reagent was used to extract total RNA, and RNA quality was then checked on an Agilent 2100 Bioanalyzer.

This sequence originates from a woman aged 40 to 50 with Graves' ophthalmopathy. The receptor chain draws on TRBV5-1 and TRBJ1-1; TRBD1 is perhaps the D gene, given 6 matching bases. Sequenced input: blood. At the DNA level, the sequence is TGCGCCAGCAGCTCCGGTTGGGGGGGCCGGAACACTGAAGCTTTCTTT. Its product reads: CASSSGWGGRNTEAFF.